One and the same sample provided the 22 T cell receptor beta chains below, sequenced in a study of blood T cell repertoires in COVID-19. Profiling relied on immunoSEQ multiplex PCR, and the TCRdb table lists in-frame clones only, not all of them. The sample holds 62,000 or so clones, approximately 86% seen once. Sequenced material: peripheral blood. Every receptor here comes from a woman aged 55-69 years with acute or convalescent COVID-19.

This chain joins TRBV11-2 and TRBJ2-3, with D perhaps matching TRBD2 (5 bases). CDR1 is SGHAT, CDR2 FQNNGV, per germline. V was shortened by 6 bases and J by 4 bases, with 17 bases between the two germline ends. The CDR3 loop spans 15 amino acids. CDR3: CASRIQLGDPDTQYF. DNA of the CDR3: TGTGCCAGCAGGATTCAACTAGGAGATCCAGATACGCAGTATTTT.

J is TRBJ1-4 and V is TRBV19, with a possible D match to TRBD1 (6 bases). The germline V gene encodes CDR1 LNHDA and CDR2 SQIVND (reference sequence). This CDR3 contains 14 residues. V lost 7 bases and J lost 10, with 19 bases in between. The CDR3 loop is CASKETGGSAKLFF. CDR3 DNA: TGTGCCAGTAAAGAGACAGGCGGATCGGCAAAACTGTTTTTT.

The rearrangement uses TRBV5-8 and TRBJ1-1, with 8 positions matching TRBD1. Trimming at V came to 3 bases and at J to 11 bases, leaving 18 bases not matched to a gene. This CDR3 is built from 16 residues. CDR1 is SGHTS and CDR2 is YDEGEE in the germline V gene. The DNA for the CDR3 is TGTGCCAGCAGCTCCGGACAGGGCTACGTACGGATGTCGGCTTTCTTT. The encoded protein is CASSSGQGYVRMSAFF.

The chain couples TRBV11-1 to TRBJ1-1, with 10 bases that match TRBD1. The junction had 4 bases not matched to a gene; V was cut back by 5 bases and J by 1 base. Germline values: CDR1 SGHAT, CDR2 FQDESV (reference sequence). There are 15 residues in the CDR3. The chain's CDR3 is CASSPWTGGNTEAFF. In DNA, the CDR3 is TGTGCCAGCAGCCCTTGGACAGGGGGGAACACTGAAGCTTTCTTT.

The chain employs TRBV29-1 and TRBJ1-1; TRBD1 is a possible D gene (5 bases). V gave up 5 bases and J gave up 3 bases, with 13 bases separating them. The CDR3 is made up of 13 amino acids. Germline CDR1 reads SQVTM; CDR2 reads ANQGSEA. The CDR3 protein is CSVRSGVDTEAFF. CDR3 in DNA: TGCAGCGTTCGTTCGGGGGTGGACACTGAAGCTTTCTTT.

CDR3 protein: CASSLGTSGASTDTQYF. Here the CDR3 DNA reads TGTGCCAGCAGCTTAGGAACTAGCGGAGCTAGCACAGATACGCAGTATTTT. The chain combines TRBV11-3 with TRBJ2-3; 8 bases agree with TRBD2. The CDR3 spans 17 residues. Germline CDR1 and CDR2: SGHNT and YENEEA. After removal of 1 base from V and 0 bases from J, the junction contained 6 bases not matched to a gene.

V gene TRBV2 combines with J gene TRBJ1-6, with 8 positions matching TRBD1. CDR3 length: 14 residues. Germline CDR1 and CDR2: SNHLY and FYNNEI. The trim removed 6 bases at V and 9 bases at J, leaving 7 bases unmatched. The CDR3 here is CASRVTGVGSPLHF. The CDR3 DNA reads TGTGCCAGCAGGGTGACAGGGGTGGGTTCACCCCTCCACTTT. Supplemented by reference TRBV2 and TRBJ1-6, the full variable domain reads EPEVTQTPSHQVTQMGQEVILRCVPISNHLYFYWYRQILGQKVEFLVSFYNNEISEKSEIFDDQFSVERPDGSNFTLKIRSTKLEDSAMYFCASRVTGVGSPLHFGNGTRLTVT.

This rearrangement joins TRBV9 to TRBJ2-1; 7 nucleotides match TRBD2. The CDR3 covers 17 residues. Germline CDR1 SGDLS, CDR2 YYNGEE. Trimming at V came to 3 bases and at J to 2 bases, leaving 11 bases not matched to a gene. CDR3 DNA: TGTGCCAGCAGCGACAATCCCCCGAGCGGGACCTACAATGAGCAGTTCTTC. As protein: CASSDNPPSGTYNEQFF. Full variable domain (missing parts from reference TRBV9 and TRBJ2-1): DSGVTQTPKHLITATGQRVTLRCSPRSGDLSVYWYQQSLDQGLQFLIQYYNGEERAKGNILERFSAQQFPDLHSELNLSSLELGDSALYFCASSDNPPSGTYNEQFFGPGTRLTVL.

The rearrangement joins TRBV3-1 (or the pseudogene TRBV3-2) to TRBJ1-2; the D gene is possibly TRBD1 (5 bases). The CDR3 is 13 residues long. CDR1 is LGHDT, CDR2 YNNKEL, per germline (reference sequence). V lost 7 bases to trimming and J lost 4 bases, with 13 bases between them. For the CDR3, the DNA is TGTGCCAGCACAGGGCTGGGCACCTATGGCTACACCTTC. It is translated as CASTGLGTYGYTF.

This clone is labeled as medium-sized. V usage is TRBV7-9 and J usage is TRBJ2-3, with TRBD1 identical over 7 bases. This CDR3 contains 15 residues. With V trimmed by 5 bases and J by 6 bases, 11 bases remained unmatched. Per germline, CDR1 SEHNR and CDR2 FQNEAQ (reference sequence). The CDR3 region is CASSQIGTAGDTQYF. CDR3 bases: TGTGCCAGCAGCCAAATTGGGACAGCCGGCGATACGCAGTATTTT.

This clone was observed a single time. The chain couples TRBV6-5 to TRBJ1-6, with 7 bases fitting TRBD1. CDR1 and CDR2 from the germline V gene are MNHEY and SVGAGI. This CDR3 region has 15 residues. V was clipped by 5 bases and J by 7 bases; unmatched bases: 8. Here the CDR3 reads CASSKRDSRNSPLHF. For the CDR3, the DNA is TGTGCCAGCAGTAAAAGGGACAGTCGCAATTCACCCCTCCACTTT.

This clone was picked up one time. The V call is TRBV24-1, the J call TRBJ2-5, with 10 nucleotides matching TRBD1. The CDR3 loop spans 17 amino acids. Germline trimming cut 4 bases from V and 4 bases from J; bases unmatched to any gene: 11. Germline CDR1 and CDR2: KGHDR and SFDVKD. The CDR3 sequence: CATSEARDRGRVETQYF. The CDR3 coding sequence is TGTGCCACCAGTGAAGCAAGAGACAGGGGGCGGGTAGAGACCCAGTACTTC.

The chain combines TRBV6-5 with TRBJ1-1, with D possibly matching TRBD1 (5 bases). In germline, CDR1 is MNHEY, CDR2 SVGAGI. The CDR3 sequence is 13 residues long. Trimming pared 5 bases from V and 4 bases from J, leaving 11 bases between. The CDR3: CASSRGDGTEAFF. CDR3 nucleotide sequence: TGTGCCAGCAGTCGGGGGGATGGCACTGAAGCTTTCTTT.

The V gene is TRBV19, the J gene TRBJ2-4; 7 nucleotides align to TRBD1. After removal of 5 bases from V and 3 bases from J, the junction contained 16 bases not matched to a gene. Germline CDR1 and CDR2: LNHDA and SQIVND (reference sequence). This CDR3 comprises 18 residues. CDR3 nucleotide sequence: TGTGCCAGTAGTTCGAGAACTAGGACAGGCATCAACAAAAACATTCAGTACTTC. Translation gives CASSSRTRTGINKNIQYF.

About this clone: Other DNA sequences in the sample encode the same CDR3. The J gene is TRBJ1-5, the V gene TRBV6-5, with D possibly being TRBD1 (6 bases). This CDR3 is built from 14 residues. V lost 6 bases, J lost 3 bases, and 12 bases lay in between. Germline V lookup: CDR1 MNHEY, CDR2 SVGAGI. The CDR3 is CASSNRDNNQPQHF. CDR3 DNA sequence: TGTGCCAGCAGCAACCGGGACAACAATCAGCCCCAGCATTTT.

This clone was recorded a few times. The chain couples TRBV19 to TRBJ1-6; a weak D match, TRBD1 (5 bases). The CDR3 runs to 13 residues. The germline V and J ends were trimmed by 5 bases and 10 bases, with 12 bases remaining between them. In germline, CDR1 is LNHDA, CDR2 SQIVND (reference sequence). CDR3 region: CASSPYGGSPLHF. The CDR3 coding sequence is TGTGCCAGTAGTCCCTACGGGGGGTCACCCCTCCACTTT.

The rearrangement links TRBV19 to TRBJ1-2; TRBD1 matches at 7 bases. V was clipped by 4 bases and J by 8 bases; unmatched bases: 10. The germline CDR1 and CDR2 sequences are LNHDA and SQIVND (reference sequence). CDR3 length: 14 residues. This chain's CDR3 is CASSRGRGLIGYTF. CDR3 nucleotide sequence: TGTGCCAGTAGTAGGGGCAGGGGGTTAATCGGCTACACCTTC.

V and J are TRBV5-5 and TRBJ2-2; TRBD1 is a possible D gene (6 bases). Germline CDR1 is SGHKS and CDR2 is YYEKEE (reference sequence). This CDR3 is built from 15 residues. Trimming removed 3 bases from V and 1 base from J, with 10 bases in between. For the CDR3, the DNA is TGTGCCAGCAGCTGGACAGCAATGAACACCGGGGAGCTGTTTTTT. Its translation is CASSWTAMNTGELFF. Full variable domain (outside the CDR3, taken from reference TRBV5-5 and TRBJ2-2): DAGVTQSPTHLIKTRGQQVTLRCSPISGHKSVSWYQQVLGQGPQFIFQYYEKEERGRGNFPDRFSARQFPNYSSELNVNALLLGDSALYLCASSWTAMNTGELFFGEGSRLTVL.

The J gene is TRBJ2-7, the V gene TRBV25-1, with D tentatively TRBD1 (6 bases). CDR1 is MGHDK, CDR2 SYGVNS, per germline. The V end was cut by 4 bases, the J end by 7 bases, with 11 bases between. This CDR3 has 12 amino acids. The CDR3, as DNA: TGTGCCAGCAGTGGACAGGTTTGGGAGCAGTACTTC. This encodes CASSGQVWEQYF.

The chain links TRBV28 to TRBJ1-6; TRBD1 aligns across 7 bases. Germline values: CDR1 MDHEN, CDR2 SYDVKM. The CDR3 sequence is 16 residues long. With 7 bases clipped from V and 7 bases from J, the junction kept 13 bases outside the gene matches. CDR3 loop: CASTPPTGWSNSPLHF. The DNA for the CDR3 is TGTGCCAGCACCCCCCCGACAGGGTGGTCGAATTCACCCCTCCACTTT.

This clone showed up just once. The CDR3 sequence: CASSSTGKAFF. CDR3 coding DNA: TGTGCCAGCAGTTCGACAGGCAAAGCTTTCTTT. The gene calls are TRBV12-3 or TRBV12-4 and TRBJ1-1; TRBD1 might be the D (6 bases). The CDR3 covers 11 residues. V was shortened by 4 bases and J by 9 bases, with 9 bases between the two germline ends.

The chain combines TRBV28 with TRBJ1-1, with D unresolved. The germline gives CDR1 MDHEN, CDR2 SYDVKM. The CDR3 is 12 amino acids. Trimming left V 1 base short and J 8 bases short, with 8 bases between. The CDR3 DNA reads TGTGCCAGCAGTTTATCAGGTCTCGAAGCTTTCTTT. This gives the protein CASSLSGLEAFF.